Shown below are 14 T cell receptor beta chains from a single sample sequenced in a study of blood T cells in healthy people across ages. The authors ran a second PCR of roughly 7 to 11 cycles using a sample-barcoded 5' primer and a J-beta primer mix. TCRdb fed the 5' RACE reads into MiXCR, producing one record per CDR3 protein. This repertoire shows about 1.6 million distinct CDR3 sequences, about 35% found once; its top ten account for 11%. The sample was blood. The origin of the receptors is a woman in her thirties in good health.

V and J are TRBV29-1 and TRBJ1-2, with D perhaps TRBD1 (6 bases). CDR1 SQVTM and CDR2 ANQGSEA come from the germline V gene. This CDR3 has 11 amino acids. Trimming took 5 bases from V and 11 from J, leaving 15 bases between them. The CDR3 spells CSVFDRQWYTF. CDR3 in DNA: TGCAGCGTTTTCGACAGGCAATGGTACACCTTC.

The CDR3 reads CASSLGRMETQYF. The CDR3 nucleotides are TGTGCCAGCAGCTTGGGCCGGATGGAAACCCAGTACTTC. V is TRBV5-4 and J is TRBJ2-5; D unresolved. With 0 bases removed from V and 8 bases from J, the gap between germline ends came to 11 bases. The CDR3 spans 13 residues. CDR1 is SGHNT, CDR2 YYREEE, per germline (reference sequence).

This chain connects TRBV7-2 to TRBJ2-5; D remains unclear. The DNA matches TRBJ2-7 better at its end, which makes the J call doubtful. The CDR3 consists of 14 residues. Germline lookup yields CDR1 SGHTA and CDR2 FQGNSA. CDR3 nucleotides: TGTGCCAGCAGCTTAGGACTGAAACGGTACGAGCAGTACTTC. Its protein is CASSLGLKRYEQYF.

In this sample, this clonotype turned up a few times. V and J are TRBV20-1 and TRBJ2-1; the D is unclear. The CDR3 covers 9 residues. V lost 3 bases, J lost 9 bases, and 3 bases lay in between. Germline V gene sequence: CDR1 DFQATT, CDR2 SNEGSKA (reference sequence). The CDR3 sequence: CSASPEQFF. For the CDR3, the DNA is TGCAGTGCTAGTCCTGAGCAGTTCTTC.

Comments on this clonotype: The CDR3 carries no conserved terminal phenylalanine or tryptophan, so it likely arises from a read error. V gene TRBV20-1 combines with J gene TRBJ1-2; D unresolved. Germline CDR1 is DFQATT and CDR2 is SNEGSKA (reference sequence). The CDR3 length is 15 residues. V lost 2 bases and J lost 0, with 13 bases in between. Written as DNA, the CDR3 is TGCAGTGCTAGACCCCGGCGTGGGCCTAACTATGGCTACACCATC. It codes for CSARPRRGPNYGYTI.

This rearrangement joins TRBV7-3 to TRBJ2-3; 7 nucleotides align to TRBD2. The germline V gene has CDR1 SGHTA and CDR2 FQGTGA. Losses at the gene ends were 5 bases for V and 4 bases for J; bases not matched to a gene: 9. CDR3 length: 15 amino acids. The CDR3 here is CASSPLGGLADTQYF. The CDR3 DNA reads as TGTGCCAGCAGCCCCCTCGGGGGGTTGGCAGATACGCAGTATTTT.

There are a few counts of this clonotype. A far larger clone differs by one base, so this is likely a read error. This chain connects TRBV13 to TRBJ1-2, with unresolved D. Trimming stripped 3 bases from V and 2 bases from J, with 7 bases between. This CDR3 spans 13 amino acids. Germline CDR1 and CDR2: PRHDT and FYEKMQ (reference sequence). This chain's CDR3 is CASSLEENYGYTF. The CDR3 bases are TGTGCCAGCAGCTTGGAGGAAAACTATGGCTACACCTTC.

The chain's CDR3 is CASSQSLQVNAYEQYF. For the CDR3, the DNA is TGCGCCAGCAGCCAAAGTCTACAGGTCAACGCCTACGAGCAGTACTTC. The rearrangement joins TRBV4-1 to TRBJ2-7; possibly TRBD1 for D (5 bases). The V and J ends lost 2 bases and 2 bases respectively, with 16 bases between them. The germline gives CDR1 MGHRA, CDR2 YSYEKL. The CDR3 covers 16 residues.

Note on this clonotype: One junction end disagrees with the germline gene, perhaps due to a read error. J is TRBJ2-7 and V is TRBV10-3, with TRBD1 matching over 9 bases. From germline, CDR1 is ENHRY and CDR2 SYGVKD. This CDR3 is built from 16 residues. The CDR3 here is CAISEPEGQGSYGQYF. CDR3 sequence (DNA): TGTGCCATCAGTGAACCGGAGGGACAGGGATCCTACGGGCAGTACTTC.

The V and J genes are TRBV9 and TRBJ2-5; the D gene is possibly TRBD1 (6 bases). V was clipped by 3 bases and J by 5 bases, with 11 bases between them. The CDR3 has 13 residues. Germline CDR1 SGDLS, CDR2 YYNGEE. This chain's CDR3 is CASSAPQGETQYF. The CDR3 DNA sequence: TGTGCCAGCAGCGCACCCCAGGGGGAGACCCAGTACTTC.

Notes on this clonotype: This may come from a read error, since a much larger clone is one base off. V is TRBV21-1 and J is TRBJ2-7. TRBV21-1 corresponds to a pseudogene. This CDR3 contains 14 residues. The CDR3 reads CASSLAGCSYEQYF. In DNA, the CDR3 is TGTGCCAGCAGCTTAGCGGGGTGCTCCTACGAGCAGTACTTC.

V and J are TRBV20-1 and TRBJ2-1, with 10 bases that match TRBD2. The CDR3 consists of 14 residues. Germline-derived CDR1 and CDR2 are DFQATT and SNEGSKA (reference sequence). The J segment lost 9 bases and the V segment lost 3 bases, leaving 8 bases of the junction unmatched. The CDR3 region has the DNA TGCAGTGCTAGGGGCCCGGGACTAGCGCGTGAGCAGTTCTTC. Translated: CSARGPGLAREQFF.

This sequence joins TRBV10-2 and TRBJ2-1; 9 bases match TRBD2. Germline loops: CDR1 WSHSY, CDR2 SAAADI. This CDR3 is built from 14 residues. V lost 6 bases to trimming and J lost 3 bases; unmatched junction nucleotides: 3. The CDR3 loop reads CASSSGGIYNEQFF. The CDR3 nucleotides are TGCGCCAGCAGCAGCGGGGGGATCTACAATGAGCAGTTCTTC.

This clonotype has only one observation. The chain recombines TRBV15 with TRBJ1-3; D remains ambiguous. Germline CDR1 is LNHNV and CDR2 is YYDKDF (reference sequence). This CDR3 has 12 amino acids. Trimming stripped 5 bases from V and 0 bases from J, with 2 bases between. The CDR3 region has the DNA TGTGCCACCAGCTTCTCTGGAAACACCATATATTTT. The encoded protein is CATSFSGNTIYF. Full variable domain (outside the CDR3, taken from reference TRBV15 and TRBJ1-3): DAMVIQNPRYQVTQFGKPVTLSCSQTLNHNVMYWYQQKSSQAPKLLFHYYDKDFNNEADTPDNFQSRRPNTSFCFLDIRSPGLGDTAMYLCATSFSGNTIYFGEGSWLTVV.